The 10 T cell receptor beta chains reported below all come from one sample, sequenced in a study of blood T cell repertoires in COVID-19. Assay used: immunoSEQ multiplex PCR; TCRdb lists only in-frame clones, some missing. Of about 60,000 clones listed, around 89% are singletons. Material: peripheral blood. The receptors shown here come from a human donor with active COVID-19. The donor label of this sample is uncertain.

This clone was counted a single time. The chain has TRBV12-3 or TRBV12-4 and TRBJ1-1, with 8 bases aligning to TRBD1. This CDR3 region has 12 residues. The junction had 3 bases not matched to a gene; V was cut back by 1 base and J by 11 bases. This chain's CDR3 is CASSLGDRRAFF. CDR3 bases: TGTGCCAGCAGTTTAGGGGACAGGAGGGCTTTCTTT.

The V gene is TRBV6-1, the J gene TRBJ2-7; 8 bases fit TRBD1. This CDR3 comprises 15 residues. V was pared by 5 bases and J by 9 bases, with 15 bases of the junction left unmatched. Germline V lookup: CDR1 MNHNS, CDR2 SASEGT. The CDR3 DNA sequence: TGTGCCAGCAGTATCGACAGGGGTTCCGTTACTGGGCAGTACTTC. This encodes CASSIDRGSVTGQYF.

The chain uses TRBV3-1 (or the pseudogene TRBV3-2) and TRBJ2-3; 7 nucleotides align to TRBD2. Trimming removed 4 bases from V and 2 bases from J; junction bases left unmatched: 6. The CDR3 totals 15 residues. Germline V gene data show CDR1 as LGHDT and CDR2 as YNNKEL (reference sequence). The CDR3 region is CASSLTGTNTDTQYF. For the CDR3, the DNA is TGTGCCAGCAGCCTTACCGGGACTAACACAGATACGCAGTATTTT.

The genes are TRBV14 and TRBJ2-5; 7 positions match TRBD2. Germline V gene lookup returns CDR1 SGHDN and CDR2 FVKESK. V shed 3 bases and J 0 bases; nucleotides not matched to a gene: 1. The CDR3 is 14 residues long. The CDR3 region has the DNA TGTGCCAGCAGCCAGGGGGGGTACCAAGAGACCCAGTACTTC. It codes for CASSQGGYQETQYF.

The chain joins TRBV7-2 to TRBJ2-5; D may be TRBD2 (6 bases). CDR1 and CDR2 from the germline V gene are SGHTA and FQGNSA. This CDR3 is 15 amino acids long. Deletions cut 3 bases from V and 2 bases from J, with 13 bases between. CDR3 amino acids: CASSLAGPEQETQYF. CDR3 DNA: TGTGCCAGCAGCTTGGCGGGACCAGAACAAGAGACCCAGTACTTC.

This clone was picked up a small number of times. This sequence joins TRBV9 and TRBJ2-7; 7 bases align to TRBD1. The germline gives CDR1 SGDLS, CDR2 YYNGEE. CDR3 size: 13 residues. Trimming took 4 bases from V and 9 from J; bases not matched to a gene: 10. The CDR3 DNA reads TGTGCCAGCAGCCCTCAAGGACAGGCGACGCAGTACTTC. Amino acid sequence: CASSPQGQATQYF.

J is TRBJ2-7 and V is TRBV6-2 or TRBV6-3; D call uncertain. CDR1 is MNHEY and CDR2 is SVGEGT in the germline V gene. The CDR3 runs to 11 residues. Trimming removed 0 bases at V and 6 bases at J, with 3 bases between. The CDR3 is CASSYSGEQYF. CDR3 nucleotides: TGTGCCAGCAGTTACTCCGGCGAGCAGTACTTC.

The chain employs TRBV7-2 and TRBJ1-6; 8 nucleotides line up with TRBD1. The CDR3 totals 14 residues. The germline V gene encodes CDR1 SGHTA and CDR2 FQGNSA. V shed 5 bases and J 11 bases; nucleotides not matched to a gene: 8. The CDR3 spells CASSIGQGTTPLHF. The CDR3 DNA sequence: TGTGCCAGCAGCATAGGACAGGGTACAACACCCCTCCACTTT.

This chain uses TRBV6-4 with TRBJ2-3; a possible D gene is TRBD2 (5 bases). This CDR3 is 14 amino acids long. Germline CDR1 is MRHNA and CDR2 is SNTAGT. V lost 3 bases and J lost 0, with 7 bases in between. CDR3 protein: CASSETGSTDTQYF. The CDR3 DNA reads TGTGCCAGCAGTGAAACGGGGAGCACAGATACGCAGTATTTT.

This sequence joins TRBV15 and TRBJ2-7; 11 positions agree with TRBD2. V lost 4 bases, J lost 4 bases, and 3 bases stayed unmatched. Germline assignment: CDR1 LNHNV and CDR2 YYDKDF (reference sequence). The CDR3 is 14 residues long. Here the CDR3 reads CATSTGTSGYEQYF. DNA of the CDR3: TGTGCCACCAGCACCGGGACTAGCGGTTACGAGCAGTACTTC. Together with reference TRBV15 and TRBJ2-7, the CDR3 gives the full variable domain: DAMVIQNPRYQVTQFGKPVTLSCSQTLNHNVMYWYQQKSSQAPKLLFHYYDKDFNNEADTPDNFQSRRPNTSFCFLDIRSPGLGDTAMYLCATSTGTSGYEQYFGPGTRLTVT.